The next 3 T cell receptor beta chains were all read from a single sample in a study of spatial heterogeneity in lung cancer. Each CDR3 protein is one row after TCRdb ran MiXCR on the 5' RACE reads. This sample has around 120,000 distinct CDR3 sequences, with more than 9% found just once. Noted time point: blood at routine non-recurrence follow-up after resection. Frozen PBMC, nontumor lung or tumor provided whole RNA, which was sequenced unsorted. The source material was PBMCs, sampled at follow-up. These receptors were collected from a male donor with early-stage non-small cell lung cancer.

V gene TRBV12-3 or TRBV12-4 combines with J gene TRBJ1-1; the D gene is possibly TRBD1 (5 bases). V was cut by 7 bases and J by 1 base, with 19 bases left in between. This CDR3 is 16 amino acids long. The CDR3 DNA follows: TGTGCCAGCACTAAAAGTACAGGATGGAAGAACACTGAAGCTTTCTTT. Translating gives CASTKSTGWKNTEAFF.

The chain has TRBV4-2 and TRBJ2-3; 11 bases fit TRBD2. CDR3 length: 16 residues. CDR1 LGHNA and CDR2 YNFKEQ come from the germline V gene. Trimming removed 0 bases from V and 6 bases from J; junction bases left unmatched: 5. The CDR3 sequence: CASSQDPSGGSDTQYF. In DNA, the CDR3 is TGTGCCAGCAGCCAAGATCCTAGCGGGGGGTCGGATACGCAGTATTTT.

The CDR3 here is CASSLDSDRAFF. CDR3 nucleotide sequence: TGTGCCAGCAGTTTAGACTCAGACAGGGCTTTCTTT. The chain employs TRBV12-3 or TRBV12-4 and TRBJ1-1; a weak D match, TRBD1 (6 bases). V shed 1 base and J shed 11 bases, with 11 bases lying between them. This CDR3 contains 12 residues.